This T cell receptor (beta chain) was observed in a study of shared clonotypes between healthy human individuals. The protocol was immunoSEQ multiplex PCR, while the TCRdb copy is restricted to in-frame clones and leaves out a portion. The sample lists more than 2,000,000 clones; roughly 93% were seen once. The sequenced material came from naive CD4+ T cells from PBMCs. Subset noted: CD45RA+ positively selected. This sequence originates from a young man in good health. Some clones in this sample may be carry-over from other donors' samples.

CDR3 bases: TGTGCCAGCAGTTTTGAGGAAGGGGATGGGTATGGCTACACCTTC. Protein product: CASSFEEGDGYGYTF. The chain employs TRBV28 and TRBJ1-2; D may be TRBD1 (5 bases). CDR1 MDHEN and CDR2 SYDVKM come from the germline V gene. V was clipped by 3 bases and J by 5 bases, with 16 bases between them. CDR3 length equals 15 residues.